These 3 T cell receptor beta chains came from one sample sequenced in a study of early T cells in non-severe SARS-CoV-2 infection. Each CDR3 protein is one row after TCRdb ran MiXCR on the 5' RACE reads. Seen here are fewer than 85,000 distinct CDR3 sequences, roughly a sixth observed once, and the top ten hold roughly 12%. Sequenced: whole blood. All receptors come from an adult who was a healthcare worker with PCR-confirmed SARS-CoV-2 infection or an uninfected control (not recorded which).

V usage is TRBV27 and J usage is TRBJ2-7; D may be TRBD2 (6 bases). The ends were cut back, 4 bases at V and 6 bases at J, with 16 bases in the middle. CDR3 size: 14 residues. Germline V gives CDR1 MNHEY, CDR2 SMNVEV (reference sequence). CDR3 sequence: CASSWLEGRGEQYF. The CDR3 bases are TGTGCCAGCAGTTGGCTGGAGGGACGCGGCGAGCAGTACTTC.

This clonotype was seen ten or more times. The J gene is TRBJ2-7, the V gene TRBV28, with 13 bases aligning to TRBD2. Germline CDR1 MDHEN, CDR2 SYDVKM. The trim removed 9 bases at V and 5 bases at J, leaving 13 bases unmatched. CDR3 size: 16 residues. The CDR3 is CASSTPTSGGGHEQYF. The CDR3 DNA reads as TGTGCCAGTTCAACCCCTACTAGCGGGGGGGGGCACGAGCAGTACTTC.

This clonotype appeared a few times. This chain uses TRBV20-1 with TRBJ1-1; a weak D match, TRBD1 (6 bases). CDR3 length: 16 residues. Germline V gives CDR1 DFQATT, CDR2 SNEGSKA (reference sequence). Trimming took 7 bases from V and 0 from J, leaving 21 bases between them. CDR3 in amino acids: CSVAGLGGSMNTEAFF. CDR3 nucleotide sequence: TGCAGTGTCGCGGGCCTAGGGGGTTCGATGAACACTGAAGCTTTCTTT.